A selection of T cell receptor beta chains follows, all from one sample in a study of T cells after yellow fever vaccination. TCRdb fed the 5' RACE reads into MiXCR, producing one record per CDR3 protein. This sample carries about 320,000 distinct CDR3 sequences, under 15% of them seen once, and the ten largest clones take roughly 3%. Sequencing was performed on CD4+ T cells sorted from PBMCs, taken 15 days after the yellow fever booster vaccination. These receptors were obtained from a young man who received the YFV17D yellow fever vaccine. Both conserved end residues are part of each CDR3. A D gene is named only where the DNA matches it firmly. Not every row has a clone size; where given, it reads once, few, many or a size class.

j_gene | v_gene | d_gene | abundance | CDR3nt | CDR3aa
TRBJ2-3 | TRBV20-1 | . | few | TGCAGTGCTATCGTCGGGCCAGACCGCACAGATACGCAGTATTTT | CSAIVGPDRTDTQYF
TRBJ2-2 | TRBV3-1 | TRBD2 | few | TGTGCCAGCAGCCTCCTGGGCGGGGGACCGGGGGCCGGGGAGCTGTTTTTT | CASSLLGGGPGAGELFF
TRBJ1-2 | TRBV25-1 | TRBD1 | few | TGTGCCAGCAGTGAAACGGACAGGGGGCGGGATGGCTACACCTTC | CASSETDRGRDGYTF
TRBJ1-1 | TRBV9 | . | few | TGTGCCAGCAGCGTAGGAGGACTAATGAACACTGAAGCTTTCTTT | CASSVGGLMNTEAFF
TRBJ1-2 | TRBV4-3 | TRBD1 | . | TGCGCCAGCAGCCAAGACAGGGGGCATATCTATGGCTACACCTTC | CASSQDRGHIYGYTF
TRBJ1-1 | TRBV12-3/TRBV12-4 | . | . | TGTGCCAGCAGTTTAGGGGGGCCCGCTGAAGCTTTCTTT | CASSLGGPAEAFF
TRBJ1-2 | TRBV6-5 | . | . | TGTGCCAGCAGTTACCAACAGGGAATCAGTGGCTACACCTTC | CASSYQQGISGYTF
TRBJ2-6 | TRBV19 | . | . | TGTGCCAGTAGTATAAGGTCGGGTTCTGGGGCCAACGTCCTGACTTTC | CASSIRSGSGANVLTF
TRBJ2-5 | TRBV5-1 | . | few | TGCGCCAGCAGCTTGGAGTCCGGGTTCGGTGAGACCCAGTACTTC | CASSLESGFGETQYF
TRBJ2-2 | TRBV7-2 | . | few | TGTGCCAGCAGCCCCCAGCTAAATCGGCTCACCGGGGAGCTGTTTTTT | CASSPQLNRLTGELFF
TRBJ2-4 | TRBV7-2 | . | . | TGTGCCAGCAGCTTCGGCAACATTCAGTACTTC | CASSFGNIQYF
TRBJ1-3 | TRBV29-1 | . | few | TGCAGCGTTGGAGGCTCTGGAAACACCATATATTTT | CSVGGSGNTIYF
TRBJ2-3 | TRBV28 | . | . | TGTGCCAGCAGTTTAGTAGCCCAGGCAACAGATACGCAGTATTTT | CASSLVAQATDTQYF
TRBJ1-1 | TRBV6-5 | . | . | TGTGCCAGCAGTTCCCCATACGCTGAAGCTTTCTTT | CASSSPYAEAFF
TRBJ2-1 | TRBV5-1 | . | . | TGCGCCAGCAGCTTGTCTTTCAATGAGCAGTTCTTC | CASSLSFNEQFF
TRBJ2-1 | TRBV5-6 | . | . | TGTGCCAGCAGCCCGGTGGGGGGTCCTTACAATGAGCAGTTCTTC | CASSPVGGPYNEQFF
TRBJ1-4 | TRBV20-1 | . | . | TGCAGTGCTTCCTCGGGGAGCTCTAATGAAAAACTGTTTTTT | CSASSGSSNEKLFF
TRBJ2-3 | TRBV4-1 | TRBD2 | few | TGCGCCAGCAGCCAAAGCGGGGCTGGGGGAGATACGCAGTATTTT | CASSQSGAGGDTQYF
TRBJ1-1 | TRBV11-2 | . | few | TGTGCCAGCAGCTTGCCGGGACGCCTCACTGAAGCTTTCTTT | CASSLPGRLTEAFF
TRBJ1-3 | TRBV3-1 | . | few | TGTGCCAGCAGCCAAGGACAGAGCTCTGGAAACACCATATATTTT | CASSQGQSSGNTIYF
TRBJ2-3 | TRBV20-1 | TRBD2 | few | TGCAGTGCTAGAGGAGGACTAGCGGGGACTAGCACAGATACGCAGTATTTT | CSARGGLAGTSTDTQYF
TRBJ1-2 | TRBV5-1 | . | many | TGCGCCAGCAGCTTGGTTTCCGTCAGCCGCGGCTACACCTTC | CASSLVSVSRGYTF
TRBJ2-1 | TRBV9 | . | . | TGTGCCAGCAGCGTCGGAGTCACTAGGTCCTACAATGAGCAGTTCTTC | CASSVGVTRSYNEQFF
TRBJ1-6 | TRBV5-1 | . | . | TGCGCCAGCAGAGGCAGGAATAATTCACCCCTCCACTTT | CASRGRNNSPLHF
TRBJ2-6 | TRBV19 | . | . | TGTGCCAGTCGGGGCATCGGGGCCAACGTCCTGACTTTC | CASRGIGANVLTF
TRBJ2-1 | TRBV6-5 | . | many | TGTGCCAGCAGTCCCACTCACGGGCCGTTGCGCGGGAATGAGCAGTTCTTC | CASSPTHGPLRGNEQFF
TRBJ1-4 | TRBV9 | . | many | TGTGCCAGCAATTCGGGGGGTGGTGAAAAACTGTTTTTT | CASNSGGGEKLFF
TRBJ2-1 | TRBV6-2/TRBV6-3 | TRBD2 | few | TGTGCCAGCAGTTCGGGGACTAGCGGGGAAGACAATGAGCAGTTCTTC | CASSSGTSGEDNEQFF
TRBJ1-2 | TRBV7-2 | . | many | TGTGCCAGCAGTCAAGACATGTCCTATGGCTACACCTTC | CASSQDMSYGYTF
TRBJ2-6 | TRBV5-5 | . | . | TGTGCCAGCAGCTTGAGGCAGGGTAGGGCCAACGTCCTGACTTTC | CASSLRQGRANVLTF
TRBJ1-1 | TRBV10-3 | . | . | TGTGCCATAAGTGAGGGAGGATTGAACACTGAAGCTTTCTTT | CAISEGGLNTEAFF
TRBJ2-3 | TRBV18 | TRBD1 | . | TGTGCCAGCTCACCGACAGGGCCTCCGTCTGATACGCAGTATTTT | CASSPTGPPSDTQYF
TRBJ1-6 | TRBV4-1 | TRBD1 | many | TGCGCCAGCAGCCAAAGACAGGGGGATCGCTTTAATTCACCCCTCCACTTT | CASSQRQGDRFNSPLHF
TRBJ2-3 | TRBV10-3 | TRBD1 | few | TGTGCCATCAGCACCCCTCGCGGCCTTGTAACAGGGGGATTAAGCACAGATACGCAGTATTTT | CAISTPRGLVTGGLSTDTQYF
TRBJ2-1 | TRBV4-2 | TRBD2 | few | TGTGCCAGCAGCCAACCCGGGGGGGACTTTTTGGAGCAGTTCTTC | CASSQPGGDFLEQFF
TRBJ2-1 | TRBV5-1 | . | few | TGCGCCAGCAGCTTGGGGGCCACCGGTAACAATGAGCAGTTCTTC | CASSLGATGNNEQFF
TRBJ2-7 | TRBV6-6 | . | few | TGTGCCAGCAGTTACGGGACGAGAGTCCCCGAGCAGTACTTC | CASSYGTRVPEQYF
TRBJ2-1 | TRBV19 | TRBD2 | . | TGTGCCAGTAGTATATCTGGTAGCGGGGGAAGCTCCTACAATGAGCAGTTCTTC | CASSISGSGGSSYNEQFF
TRBJ1-2 | TRBV5-1 | . | . | TGCGCCAGCAGCTACGACAGAGCTAACTATGGCTACACCTTC | CASSYDRANYGYTF
TRBJ2-7 | TRBV2 | TRBD1 | . | TGTGCCAGCAAAGGATCGGACAGGGCAACCGGCGAGCAGTACTTC | CASKGSDRATGEQYF
TRBJ2-1 | TRBV5-1 | . | . | TGCGCCAGCACCGGGACTTTTCACAATGAGCAGTTCTTC | CASTGTFHNEQFF
TRBJ2-1 | TRBV7-3 | TRBD1 | . | TGTGCCAGCAGCAAAGTAGGACAGGGCAATGAGCAGTTCTTC | CASSKVGQGNEQFF
TRBJ1-1 | TRBV6-1 | TRBD1 | many | TGTGCCAGCTGGACGGGACAGATGAACACTGAAGCTTTCTTT | CASWTGQMNTEAFF
TRBJ1-1 | TRBV20-1 | . | . | TGCAGTGCCAGATGGGACATGAACACTGAAGCTTTCTTT | CSARWDMNTEAFF
TRBJ1-1 | TRBV19 | . | . | TGTGCCAGTAAGCGGGGGGCGGATACTGAAGCTTTCTTT | CASKRGADTEAFF
TRBJ2-3 | TRBV9 | TRBD2 | many | TGTGCCAGCAGCCGGGGGGGAGATACGCAGTATTTT | CASSRGGDTQYF
TRBJ1-5 | TRBV4-3 | . | . | TGCGCCAGCAGCCAAGATCTCGGGGGCAGTATGTATAGCAATCAGCCCCAGCATTTT | CASSQDLGGSMYSNQPQHF
TRBJ1-5 | TRBV12-3/TRBV12-4 | . | few | TGTGCCAGCAGTTGGGGAACATATCAGCCCCAGCATTTT | CASSWGTYQPQHF